The 22 T cell receptor beta chains below all came from one sample that was sequenced in a study of blood T cell repertoires in COVID-19 (dated by TCRdb to 2020 to 2022). Libraries came from the immunoSEQ multiplex PCR assay. TCRdb limited this immuneACCESS table to in-frame rearrangements with V and J called. A share of clones is missing; checked studies link under half to unresolved V genes, and the rest is unexplained. The sample table shows hundreds of thousands of clones, and 80% to 90% are seen once. The leading ten clones occupy about 2.7% of the sample. What was sequenced was peripheral blood. The receptors were gathered from a woman aged 40-49 years with active or convalescent COVID-19.

The genes are TRBV14 and TRBJ1-1; D unresolved. This CDR3 region has 15 residues. Trimming stripped 3 bases from V and 0 bases from J, with 11 bases between. Germline V CDR1 and CDR2: SGHDN, FVKESK. The CDR3 DNA is TGTGCCAGCAGCCAGAGGATCCTTTTGAACACTGAAGCTTTCTTT. This translates into CASSQRILLNTEAFF.

The rearrangement joins TRBV7-2 to TRBJ1-5; D is perhaps TRBD1 (5 bases). In germline, CDR1 is SGHTA, CDR2 FQGNSA. The CDR3 extends over 16 amino acids. Trimming stripped 5 bases from V and 3 bases from J, with 17 bases between. The chain's CDR3 is CASSPNLAGYNQPQHF. The CDR3 region has the DNA TGTGCCAGCAGCCCTAATCTGGCAGGGTACAATCAGCCCCAGCATTTT.

The V gene is TRBV11-2, the J gene TRBJ2-1; a weak D match, TRBD1 (5 bases). V lost 4 bases to trimming and J lost 7 bases, with 14 bases between them. Germline values: CDR1 SGHAT, CDR2 FQNNGV. The CDR3 is made up of 14 amino acids. Here the CDR3 DNA reads TGTGCCAGCAGCTCAAACTTAGGGGAAAATGAGCAGTTCTTC. Translating it yields CASSSNLGENEQFF.

The CDR3 sequence is CASSLVGGPSTDTQYF. Written as DNA, the CDR3 is TGTGCCAGCAGCTTAGTAGGGGGCCCTAGCACAGATACGCAGTATTTT. The V and J genes are TRBV7-3 and TRBJ2-3; 7 nucleotides align to TRBD1. The CDR3 totals 16 residues. The trim removed 2 bases at V and 0 bases at J, leaving 5 bases unmatched. From germline, CDR1 is SGHTA and CDR2 FQGTGA.

The chain recombines TRBV11-1 with TRBJ2-1; the match to TRBD2 covers 7 bases. V lost 6 bases to trimming and J lost 2 bases; unmatched junction nucleotides: 7. CDR1 SGHAT and CDR2 FQDESV come from the germline V gene (reference sequence). The CDR3 covers 15 residues. CDR3 coding DNA: TGTGCCAGCAGTTCCCGACTAGCAGCCTACAATGAGCAGTTCTTC. The encoded protein is CASSSRLAAYNEQFF. Combining the CDR3 with reference TRBV11-1 and TRBJ2-1 gives the whole variable domain EAEVAQSPRYKITEKSQAVAFWCDPISGHATLYWYRQILGQGPELLVQFQDESVVDDSQLPKDRFSAERLKGVDSTLKIQPAELGDSAMYLCASSSRLAAYNEQFFGPGTRLTVL.

The genes are TRBV7-8 and TRBJ2-7; TRBD1 agrees at 9 bases. Trimming removed 8 bases from V and 0 bases from J; junction bases left unmatched: 8. This CDR3 region has 15 residues. Looked up from germline, CDR1 is SGHVS and CDR2 is FQNEAQ. The CDR3 DNA is TGTGCCAGCGATCCACAGGGGGCAAGCTCCTACGAGCAGTACTTC. Translation gives CASDPQGASSYEQYF.

This chain joins TRBV28 and TRBJ2-1; no clear D. The CDR3 covers 11 residues. Germline V gene data show CDR1 as MDHEN and CDR2 as SYDVKM. Trimming left V 5 bases short and J 4 bases short, with 3 bases between. The CDR3 sequence: CASSTYNEQFF. In nucleotides, the CDR3 is TGTGCCAGCAGTACATACAATGAGCAGTTCTTC.

The chain is built from TRBV3-1 (or the pseudogene TRBV3-2) and TRBJ1-2; TRBD1 matches at 9 bases. CDR3 length: 15 amino acids. The trim removed 0 bases at V and 5 bases at J, leaving 4 bases unmatched. CDR1 LGHDT and CDR2 YNNKEL come from the germline V gene (reference sequence). CDR3 in amino acids: CASSQDRTGEYGYTF. The CDR3 bases are TGTGCCAGCAGCCAAGATCGGACAGGGGAGTATGGCTACACCTTC.

This sequence joins TRBV5-1 and TRBJ1-1; 7 positions match TRBD1. The CDR3 consists of 12 residues. With V trimmed by 7 bases and J by 10 bases, 10 bases remained unmatched. Germline lookup yields CDR1 SGHRS and CDR2 YFSETQ. CDR3 residues: CASGDSLLGAFF. CDR3 in DNA: TGCGCCAGCGGGGACAGCCTCCTTGGAGCTTTCTTT.

This rearrangement joins TRBV10-3 to TRBJ2-7, with D possibly being TRBD2 (6 bases). Trimming shortened V by 4 bases and J by 0 bases, and 13 bases separated the two germline ends. Germline CDR1 is ENHRY and CDR2 is SYGVKD. This CDR3 spans 15 amino acids. CDR3 sequence reads: CAISGEGRGSYEQYF. The CDR3 bases are TGTGCCATCAGTGGTGAGGGGCGGGGCTCCTACGAGCAGTACTTC.

The chain recombines TRBV11-3 with TRBJ2-2, with TRBD2 matching over 8 bases. CDR1 and CDR2 from the germline V gene are SGHNT and YENEEA. The CDR3 spans 19 residues. The ends lost 3 bases at V and 9 bases at J; junction bases unmatched: 21. CDR3 region: CASSFRSNFPSGRDRELFF. The CDR3 DNA reads as TGTGCCAGCAGCTTCCGCTCCAACTTTCCCAGCGGGAGAGACCGGGAGCTGTTTTTT.

This clone was detected only a few times. The rearrangement joins TRBV2 to TRBJ2-7; 8 nucleotides line up with TRBD1. CDR1 is SNHLY, CDR2 FYNNEI, per germline. CDR3 length: 14 residues. Germline trimming cut 4 bases from V and 3 bases from J; bases unmatched to any gene: 5. The CDR3 DNA is TGTGCCAGCAGTGGTACAGGGGGAAACTACGAGCAGTACTTC. It translates to CASSGTGGNYEQYF.

The chain employs TRBV3-1 (or the pseudogene TRBV3-2) and TRBJ2-1; 13 nucleotides line up with TRBD2. Per germline, CDR1 LGHDT and CDR2 YNNKEL (reference sequence). Trimming took 1 base from V and 9 from J; bases not matched to a gene: 12. The CDR3 runs 18 residues. The DNA for the CDR3 is TGTGCCAGCAGCCAAGTAGGTACTAGCGGGGGGGCGCGGGCTGAGCAGTTCTTC. Protein sequence: CASSQVGTSGGARAEQFF.

This clone was seen a handful of times. The chain couples TRBV27 to TRBJ1-5; 8 nucleotides agree with TRBD1. Germline lookup yields CDR1 MNHEY and CDR2 SMNVEV (reference sequence). V was pared by 10 bases and J by 2 bases, with 10 bases of the junction left unmatched. The CDR3 extends over 15 amino acids. The CDR3, as DNA: TGTGCCACCGTGGACAGGGCAGGTGGCAATCAGCCCCAGCATTTT. Translation: CATVDRAGGNQPQHF.

J is TRBJ2-3 and V is TRBV27; a weak D match, TRBD2 (6 bases). The ends were cut back, 3 bases at V and 0 bases at J, with 10 bases in the middle. The CDR3 spans 15 residues. Germline V gene sequence: CDR1 MNHEY, CDR2 SMNVEV (reference sequence). The CDR3, as DNA: TGTGCCAGCAGTTTTAGGAGGGCTAGCACAGATACGCAGTATTTT. Translated, it gives CASSFRRASTDTQYF.

There are many counts of this clone. V gene TRBV24-1 combines with J gene TRBJ1-2; a possible D gene is TRBD1 (5 bases). The CDR3 consists of 13 residues. The V end lost 4 bases, the J end lost 5 bases, and 10 bases lay between the germline ends. Germline lookup yields CDR1 KGHDR and CDR2 SFDVKD. DNA of the CDR3: TGTGCCACCAGTGACAACAGGCAGTATGGCTACACCTTC. This codes for CATSDNRQYGYTF.

The chain couples TRBV4-2 to TRBJ1-1, with TRBD1 identical over 7 bases. The germline gives CDR1 LGHNA, CDR2 YNFKEQ. Trimming removed 4 bases from V and 4 bases from J; junction bases left unmatched: 6. The CDR3 extends over 14 amino acids. CDR3 region: CASSLSDRATEAFF. For the CDR3, the DNA is TGTGCCAGCAGCCTATCCGACAGGGCCACTGAAGCTTTCTTT.

The chain employs TRBV4-1 and TRBJ1-1; 8 nucleotides agree with TRBD1. V was pared by 5 bases and J by 3 bases, with 5 bases of the junction left unmatched. CDR3 length: 14 residues. CDR1 and CDR2 from the germline V gene are MGHRA and YSYEKL. CDR3 amino acids: CASSLAGGHTEAFF. The CDR3 nucleotides are TGCGCCAGCAGCTTGGCAGGGGGCCACACTGAAGCTTTCTTT.

This chain connects TRBV5-6 to TRBJ2-2; TRBD1 might be the D (7 bases). The CDR3 is made up of 16 amino acids. Germline lookup yields CDR1 SGHDT and CDR2 YYEEEE. V dropped 0 bases and J dropped 5 bases, with 14 bases sitting between them. Here the CDR3 DNA reads TGTGCCAGCAGCTTGGCTGAGGCAGGGGGGACCGGGGAGCTGTTTTTT. Residues: CASSLAEAGGTGELFF.

The rearrangement uses TRBV11-3 and TRBJ2-3, with a possible D match to TRBD1 (5 bases). The germline V gene encodes CDR1 SGHNT and CDR2 YENEEA. V lost 3 bases and J 0 bases, leaving 10 bases between the germline ends. The CDR3 is 15 amino acids. CDR3 sequence reads: CASSLRTRSTDTQYF. The CDR3 DNA follows: TGTGCCAGCAGCTTGCGGACACGGAGCACAGATACGCAGTATTTT.

This clone was counted a few times. The J gene is TRBJ2-5, the V gene TRBV19, with TRBD2 as a possible D gene (6 bases). CDR3 size: 14 residues. CDR1 and CDR2 from the germline V gene are LNHDA and SQIVND (reference sequence). V dropped 4 bases and J dropped 4 bases, with 13 bases sitting between them. CDR3 DNA sequence: TGTGCCAGTAGTAAGGGACTTTCACCAGAGACCCAGTACTTC. The encoded protein is CASSKGLSPETQYF.

The gene calls are TRBV6-5 and TRBJ2-5, with unresolved D. V lost 0 bases to trimming and J lost 1 base, with 12 bases between them. Germline loops: CDR1 MNHEY, CDR2 SVGAGI. This CDR3 has 16 amino acids. For the CDR3, the DNA is TGTGCCAGCAGTTACTCGAACGGCAGGCCCCAAGAGACCCAGTACTTC. Translating it yields CASSYSNGRPQETQYF.